The TCR beta chain described here comes from a study of monozygotic twins with inflammatory bowel disease. Overall study results and limits: Concordance status among twins (concordant versus discordant) showed no link to repertoire similarity, possibly from limited power.

Researchers generated cDNA in eight separate reactions per sample. Via template switching, UMIs carrying a 6-nucleotide sample barcode were introduced. Following a re-call of the 5' RACE reads, TCRdb has one entry per CDR3 protein and lacks DNA. Reported are approximately 210,000 distinct CDR3 sequences; the ten largest clones contain 6% to 9%. Researchers isolated total RNA from whole blood without sorting T cells. Comment on this clonotype: Its antigen is still unknown.

This CDR3 is 15 amino acids long. Germline V CDR1 and CDR2: MNHEY, SVGAGI. The clonotype comes from a human donor with ulcerative colitis or Crohn's disease, or a healthy co-twin of an affected twin (not recorded which). This chain uses TRBV6-5 with TRBJ2-1; as DNA is missing, the TRBD2 call by TCRdb cannot be tested. Material: blood. The CDR3 is CASSLIAGGDDEQFF.